A selection of T cell receptor beta chains follows, all from one sample in a study of T cells in Graves' hyperthyroidism and ophthalmopathy. One entry per CDR3 protein results from TCRdb running MiXCR on the multiplex PCR reads. Counted here are more than 350,000 distinct CDR3 sequences, 13% to 15% occurring once; the ten biggest clones make up approximately 19%. The specimen was blood. The source is a woman aged 60-75 years with Graves' ophthalmopathy. The CDR3 runs from the conserved cysteine through the conserved F or W. The D gene is left open where the match is weak. Part of the rows lack a size; the others show once, few, many or a class for expanded clones.

NA | TRBJ2-7 | TRBV28 | many | CASSLQAGASYEQYF | TGTGCCAGCAGTTTACAAGCGGGTGCCTCCTACGAGCAGTACTTC
NA | TRBJ1-6 | TRBV15 | many | CATSRDQVGGSGNSPLHF | TGTGCCACCAGCAGAGATCAAGTCGGGGGTTCGGGTAATTCACCCCTCCACTTT
TRBD2 | TRBJ2-1 | TRBV7-9 | many | CASSPPIAGGSEQFF | TGTGCCAGCAGCCCCCCGATAGCGGGAGGATCTGAGCAGTTCTTC
TRBD1 | TRBJ2-7 | TRBV12-3/TRBV12-4 | many | CASSRGTGTSYEQYF | TGTGCCAGCAGCCGTGGGACAGGGACCTCCTACGAGCAGTACTTC
TRBD2 | TRBJ2-5 | TRBV4-1 | few | CASSNREGTQYF | TGCGCCAGCAGCAACCGGGAGGGGACCCAGTACTTC
TRBD2 | TRBJ2-7 | TRBV28 | many | CASRGTRSSYEQYF | TGTGCCAGCCGAGGGACTAGGAGCTCCTACGAGCAGTACTTC
TRBD1 | TRBJ2-6 | TRBV14 | few | CASSQATGLGANVLTF | TGTGCCAGCAGCCAAGCGACAGGGTTGGGGGCCAACGTCCTGACTTTC
NA | TRBJ2-7 | TRBV29-1 | many | CSVESDFSYEQYF | TGCAGCGTTGAGTCGGACTTCTCCTACGAGCAGTACTTC
NA | TRBJ2-1 | TRBV7-3 | NA | CASSLTEPGEQFF | TGTGCCAGCAGCTTAACTGAGCCGGGTGAGCAGTTCTTC
NA | TRBJ1-5 | TRBV7-9 | many | CASSVQSNQPQHF | TGTGCCAGCAGCGTACAGAGCAATCAGCCCCAGCATTTT
TRBD1 | TRBJ2-7 | TRBV5-1 | many | CASSPTTGSEEQYF | TGCGCCAGCAGCCCTACGACAGGGTCTGAAGAGCAGTACTTC
TRBD2 | TRBJ2-3 | TRBV6-2/TRBV6-3 | NA | CATNPSGSTDTQYF | TGTGCCACCAATCCTAGCGGGTCGACAGATACGCAGTATTTT
NA | TRBJ1-1 | TRBV5-5 | many | CASSFYSGTGMNTEAFF | TGTGCCAGCAGCTTCTACTCCGGGACGGGGATGAACACTGAAGCTTTCTTT
NA | TRBJ2-2 | TRBV5-1 | few | CASSVAVATGELFF | TGCGCCAGCAGCGTGGCAGTGGCCACCGGGGAGCTGTTTTTT
NA | TRBJ2-2 | TRBV10-3 | NA | CATSVVNTGELFF | TGTGCCACCAGTGTGGTAAACACCGGGGAGCTGTTTTTT
TRBD2 | TRBJ2-7 | TRBV5-1 | many | CASRQTTSGSLNEQYF | TGCGCCAGCAGACAGACGACTAGCGGGAGTTTGAACGAGCAGTACTTC
NA | TRBJ2-3 | TRBV24-1 | few | CATSGPGADTQYF | TGTGCCACCAGTGGCCCGGGTGCAGATACGCAGTATTTT
TRBD2 | TRBJ2-1 | TRBV29-1 | NA | CSAQTGRETTYNEQFF | TGCAGCGCACAGACCGGGAGGGAGACGACCTACAATGAGCAGTTCTTC
NA | TRBJ2-3 | TRBV6-1 | few | CASSPRLGGTDTQYF | TGTGCCAGCAGTCCCCGGCTGGGCGGCACAGATACGCAGTATTTT
NA | TRBJ2-2 | TRBV24-1 | NA | CATSDSPGNTGELFF | TGTGCCACCAGTGATAGTCCGGGGAACACCGGGGAGCTGTTTTTT
NA | TRBJ2-4 | TRBV28 | few | CASSLWAKNIQYF | TGTGCCAGCAGTTTATGGGCCAAAAACATTCAGTACTTC
NA | TRBJ1-5 | TRBV6-1 | many | CASSELGNQPQHF | TGTGCCAGCAGTGAATTGGGGAATCAGCCCCAGCATTTT
TRBD1 | TRBJ2-5 | TRBV12-3/TRBV12-4 | many | CASGTARETQYF | TGTGCATCCGGGACAGCGAGAGAGACCCAGTACTTC
TRBD1 | TRBJ2-1 | TRBV7-8 | many | CASSLYRGMDEQFF | TGTGCCAGCAGCTTGTACAGGGGGATGGATGAGCAGTTCTTC
NA | TRBJ2-5 | TRBV15 | few | CATSRTTGVQETQYF | TGTGCCACCAGCAGAACCACGGGAGTCCAAGAGACCCAGTACTTC
TRBD2 | TRBJ2-1 | TRBV7-3 | many | CASSLHNSLAGGNEQFF | TGTGCCAGCAGCCTCCACAACTCGCTAGCGGGAGGTAATGAGCAGTTCTTC
TRBD2 | TRBJ2-7 | TRBV2 | many | CASGGTSGSLYEQYF | TGTGCCAGCGGGGGGACTAGCGGGAGCTTATACGAGCAGTACTTC
NA | TRBJ1-4 | TRBV4-2 | few | CASSQDGKGADEKLFF | TGTGCCAGCAGCCAAGATGGGAAAGGGGCGGATGAAAAACTGTTTTTT
NA | TRBJ2-1 | TRBV6-1 | many | CASRGAKNEQFF | TGTGCCAGCAGGGGGGCGAAGAATGAGCAGTTCTTC
TRBD2 | TRBJ2-1 | TRBV11-2 | many | CASSLDPSGAEQFF | TGTGCCAGCAGCTTAGATCCTAGCGGCGCTGAGCAGTTCTTC
NA | TRBJ2-5 | TRBV2 | NA | CASSPRPWTDQETQYF | TGTGCCAGCAGCCCTAGACCCTGGACCGACCAAGAGACCCAGTACTTC
NA | TRBJ2-5 | TRBV6-1 | few | CASMGRETQYF | TGTGCCAGCATGGGGAGAGAGACCCAGTACTTC
NA | TRBJ2-1 | TRBV10-3 | many | CAISLSYNEQFF | TGTGCCATCAGTCTGTCCTACAATGAGCAGTTCTTC
TRBD2 | TRBJ2-1 | TRBV28 | many | CASTIGLAGGNEQFF | TGTGCCAGCACCATCGGACTAGCGGGAGGCAATGAGCAGTTCTTC
TRBD2 | TRBJ2-3 | TRBV6-1 | many | CASSLAGLAGVDTQYF | TGTGCCAGCAGCCTAGCGGGACTAGCGGGAGTTGATACGCAGTATTTT
TRBD2 | TRBJ2-2 | TRBV5-1 | few | CASSSGLAGGRNTGELFF | TGCGCCAGCAGCTCCGGACTAGCGGGAGGCAGGAACACCGGGGAGCTGTTTTTT